Here is one T cell receptor beta chain with its context. Prior to thyroid surgery, none of the patients had received any treatment. Original methodology: Clinicopathological groups supplied CDR3 differences that were used to build a distant-metastasis classifier for papillary thyroid cancer. TCRdb re-clonotyped the PCR reads via MiXCR. For this entry, the V and J calls and clone size follow TCRdb and not the study's own pipeline. The sample carries tens of thousands of clones, approximately 24% recorded once. These data come from a study of metastatic and nonmetastatic thyroid tumors. Germline V CDR1 and CDR2: SGHRS, YFSETQ. CDR3 size: 16 residues. Trimming took 0 bases from V and 4 from J; bases not matched to a gene: 7.

J is TRBJ2-5 and V is TRBV5-1; TRBD2 matches at 9 bases. The material sequenced was tumor tissue. This receptor was identified in a female donor with papillary thyroid cancer or a benign thyroid nodule (not recorded which). Some clones in this sample may be carry-over from other donors' samples. CDR3 DNA: TGCGCCAGCAGCTTGGCTAGCGGGACGGTTGGAGAGACCCAGTACTTC. Encoded protein: CASSLASGTVGETQYF. Supplemented by reference TRBV5-1 and TRBJ2-5, the full variable domain reads KAGVTQTPRYLIKTRGQQVTLSCSPISGHRSVSWYQQTPGQGLQFLFEYFSETQRNKGNFPGRFSGRQFSNSRSEMNVSTLELGDSALYLCASSLASGTVGETQYFGPGTRLLVL.